Sequencing of this T cell receptor (beta chain) was carried out in a study of PD-1 blockade in mismatch repair-deficient tumors. Overall study context: Enrolled about 2012-2016, patients had progressing, pretreated mismatch repair-deficient cancers of approximately 13 types. Study-wide findings and caveats: Rapid post-treatment expansion, then contraction, generally preceding radiologic response, marked tumor-resident clones.

Every patient had mismatch repair deficiency by PCR or immunohistochemistry. A few pembrolizumab responders had their TCRs sequenced. Of note for this clone: Its antigen is still unknown.

This table comes from immunoSEQ multiplex PCR, and its TCRdb copy is limited to in-frame clones, with some not included. Of under 40,000 clones in the sample, approximately 83% are singletons; the top ten hold about 1%. The sequencing here drew on PBMCs, taken 38 to 40 weeks after starting pembrolizumab. The receptor was derived from an adult with mismatch repair-deficient cancer.

The chain's CDR3 is CASSPTPAGDTDTQYF. The DNA for the CDR3 is TGTGCCAGCTCGCCAACCCCAGCGGGAGACACAGATACGCAGTATTTT. The chain uses TRBV18 and TRBJ2-3; 8 nucleotides align to TRBD2. The CDR3 is 16 residues long. J lost 2 bases, V lost 6 bases, and 10 bases had no gene match. Germline V gives CDR1 KGHSH, CDR2 LQKENI.